This TCR beta chain originates from a study of Ad26.COV2.S vaccination and SARS-CoV-2 variants. Study-wide findings and caveats: Considerable breadth of spike-specific CD8+ and CD4+ T cell responses has reportedly been documented following vaccination. Non-spike TCR breadth did not differ much between vaccine and placebo recipients.

Remarks on this clone: Its target is unknown.

Per germline, CDR1 MNHNY and CDR2 SVGAGI (reference sequence). The CDR3 contains 14 residues. V shed 5 bases, J shed 5 bases, and the junction held 8 bases outside the gene matches. Treatment given: 15 to 20 received Ad26.COV2.S at low or high dose, single or two shots; about 5 received placebo; per-sample allocation not given. Sampling happened 63 days after the first vaccine or placebo injection. An Ad26 vector expressing Wuhan-strain SARS-CoV-2 spike constituted the vaccine. Measured with immunoSEQ multiplex PCR; TCRdb has only the in-frame clones, and not every one. The sample has around 400,000 clones, around 90% seen once.

The J gene is TRBJ2-5, the V gene TRBV6-6, with TRBD2 matching 7 bases. Source: peripheral blood, taken in a trial of Ad26.COV2.S vaccine versus placebo. The receptor comes from a person aged 18-65 years who received the Ad26.COV2.S COVID-19 vaccine or a placebo. Here the CDR3 reads CASSKSRRGETQYF. CDR3 bases: TGTGCCAGCAGTAAATCCAGGCGGGGGGAGACCCAGTACTTC.